This T cell receptor (beta chain) was sequenced in a study of lymphopenia after photon versus proton radiotherapy. Study-wide results and limits: Relative stability marked proton patients; photon patients lost diversity and naive cells. After lymphocyte nadir, photon-treated repertoires showed oligoclonal expansion, especially CD8+ Temra.

Some clones are missing from TCRdb's copy, which holds only in-frame ones; the method was immunoSEQ multiplex PCR. Counted here are 30,000 to 45,000 clones, 92% occurring once; the ten biggest clones make up 15%. The count of this clone is one. The antigen is not known. The CDR3 loop spans 13 amino acids. V lost 5 bases and J lost 7; bases outside the gene matches: 7. The germline V gene encodes CDR1 SGHNT and CDR2 YENEEA. The rearrangement joins TRBV11-3 to TRBJ1-2, with TRBD1 matching 7 bases. The sequencing used peripheral blood, collected from a patient treated with photon-based radiotherapy. The sequence was collected from a man aged 60 to 69 with cholangiocarcinoma. The CDR3 DNA reads as TGTGCCAGCAGCATTGGGACAGTAGTTGGCTACACCTTC. Residues: CASSIGTVVGYTF.